This T cell receptor beta chain was profiled in a study of glioma-infiltrating T cells. With regard to this clonotype: A read error may explain this, as a much larger clone is one base away.

TCR alpha and beta CDR3 regions were amplified from RNA using iRepertoire nested multiplex PCR. TCRdb ran MiXCR on the multiplex PCR reads and lists one entry per CDR3 protein. The repertoire holds 150,000 to 200,000 distinct CDR3 sequences, approximately 40% seen once, with under 6.5% in the top ten. Germline V gene lookup returns CDR1 SGHTA and CDR2 FQGNSA. This CDR3 is built from 14 residues. This TCR was sampled from a human donor with low-grade glioma or glioblastoma, undergoing nonglioma brain surgery, or in good health (not recorded which). The chain uses TRBV7-2 and TRBJ2-5; unclear D gene. The sequenced material came from glioma tissue, nonneoplastic brain tissue, or PBMCs (not recorded which). CDR3 amino acids: CANSLSAKSETQYF. The CDR3 DNA reads TGTGCCAACAGCCTATCCGCCAAAAGCGAGACCCAGTACTTC.